This passage covers 20 T cell receptor beta chains from one sample sequenced in a study of OX40 agonist ivuxolimab in advanced cancers. TCRdb's table, derived via immunoSEQ multiplex PCR, lists solely in-frame clones and lacks some. The sample consists of approximately 74,000 clones, roughly four fifths of them appearing once. Sequencing was performed on CD4+ or CD8+ T cells sorted from blood, taken in a trial of the OX40 agonist ivuxolimab. The receptors were gathered from an adult with an advanced solid tumor such as melanoma, head and neck, liver or kidney cancer.

Note on this clone: A read error may account for a junction end that differs from germline. The J gene is TRBJ2-1, the V gene TRBV29-1, with D unclear. The CDR3 is made up of 11 amino acids. Per the germline V gene, CDR1 is SQVTM and CDR2 is ANQGSEA. The CDR3 region has the DNA TGCAGCGTCGAAGGCCTATATGAGCAGTTCTTC. It yields the protein CSVEGLYEQFF.

The chain couples TRBV6-5 to TRBJ2-7; D perhaps matches TRBD1 (8 bases). The CDR3 is 15 residues long. The V end was cut by 5 bases, the J end by 1 base, with 15 bases between. Germline V gene sequence: CDR1 MNHEY, CDR2 SVGAGI. In DNA form, the CDR3 reads TGTGCCAGCAGTACCCTACAGGGGGGGTCCTACGAGCAGTACTTC. It encodes CASSTLQGGSYEQYF.

The chain employs TRBV5-1 and TRBJ2-5; D possibly uses TRBD1 or TRBD2 (6 bases each). CDR1 is SGHRS and CDR2 is YFSETQ in the germline V gene. The length of the CDR3 is 14 residues. Trimming took 0 bases from V and 5 from J, leaving 11 bases between them. Written as DNA, the CDR3 is TGCGCCAGCAGCTTGGCTACAGGGAGGGAGACCCAGTACTTC. This encodes CASSLATGRETQYF.

The J gene is TRBJ2-3, the V gene TRBV4-3; D is unclear. Trimming took off 0 bases at V and 2 bases at J, with 18 bases between the two ends. The CDR3 has 18 amino acids. Germline loops: CDR1 LGHNA, CDR2 YSLEER. This CDR3 is CASSQDRGRWQNTDTQYF. The CDR3 DNA sequence: TGCGCCAGCAGCCAAGATCGTGGGCGGTGGCAGAACACAGATACGCAGTATTTT.

The chain recombines TRBV6-5 with TRBJ2-7; 8 bases are a match to TRBD1. In germline, CDR1 is MNHEY, CDR2 SVGAGI. The CDR3 totals 13 residues. After removal of 5 bases from V and 3 bases from J, the junction contained 3 bases not matched to a gene. The CDR3 spells CASSGQGLYEQYF. The CDR3 region has the DNA TGTGCCAGCAGTGGACAGGGACTCTACGAGCAGTACTTC.

This sequence joins TRBV6-5 and TRBJ1-3, with D perhaps matching TRBD1 (6 bases). The CDR3 length is 15 residues. The ends were cut back, 0 bases at V and 4 bases at J, with 10 bases in the middle. The germline gives CDR1 MNHEY, CDR2 SVGAGI. This CDR3 is CASSYSGAFGNTIYF. CDR3 sequence (DNA): TGTGCCAGCAGTTACTCGGGGGCGTTCGGAAACACCATATATTTT.

The rearrangement joins TRBV27 to TRBJ2-5, with 7 nucleotides matching TRBD2. J gave up 4 bases and V 3 bases, and 14 bases lay outside the gene matches. There are 17 residues in the CDR3. Germline values: CDR1 MNHEY, CDR2 SMNVEV (reference sequence). CDR3 in DNA: TGTGCCAGCAGTTTGGTTATAGCGGGCGGAAGGACAGAGACCCAGTACTTC. Translated, it gives CASSLVIAGGRTETQYF.

V gene TRBV2 combines with J gene TRBJ2-2; D is unresolved. The ends were cut back, 1 base at V and 4 bases at J, with 7 bases in the middle. Germline V lookup: CDR1 SNHLY, CDR2 FYNNEI. CDR3 size: 14 residues. CDR3 in amino acids: CASSEGSGTGELFF. The CDR3 DNA reads TGTGCCAGCAGTGAAGGGTCGGGCACCGGGGAGCTGTTTTTT.

The rearrangement joins TRBV27 to TRBJ2-5, with 8 bases aligning to TRBD2. Germline V gene lookup returns CDR1 MNHEY and CDR2 SMNVEV (reference sequence). Trimming at V came to 6 bases and at J to 10 bases, leaving 13 bases not matched to a gene. This CDR3 spans 14 amino acids. DNA for the CDR3: TGTGCCAGCAGCCTATTGGCGGGGGGTCCCCACCAGTACTTC. Its protein product is CASSLLAGGPHQYF.

The chain has TRBV27 and TRBJ2-3; D is undetermined. The CDR3 has 14 residues. The germline V and J ends were trimmed by 6 bases and 6 bases, with 16 bases remaining between them. In germline, CDR1 is MNHEY, CDR2 SMNVEV (reference sequence). CDR3 in DNA: TGTGCCAGCAGCCGAGACTGGCTATCGGATACGCAGTATTTT. This gives the protein CASSRDWLSDTQYF.

The chain uses TRBV28 and TRBJ2-7; the D gene is possibly TRBD2 (6 bases). The V gene lost 5 bases and the J gene lost 2 bases, with 16 bases spanning the gap. CDR3 length: 15 amino acids. Germline V lookup: CDR1 MDHEN, CDR2 SYDVKM. The CDR3 reads CASSPPGLAPYEQYF. The DNA of the CDR3 is TGTGCCAGCAGTCCTCCGGGACTGGCGCCCTACGAGCAGTACTTC.

The V and J genes are TRBV15 and TRBJ2-1; 13 bases match TRBD2. CDR1 and CDR2 (germline): LNHNV, YYDKDF (reference sequence). The CDR3 has 16 amino acids. V shed 1 base, J shed 6 bases, and the junction held 3 bases outside the gene matches. In DNA, the CDR3 is TGTGCCACCAGCAGAGGACTAGCGGGGGGCTCCAATGAGCAGTTCTTC. This codes for CATSRGLAGGSNEQFF. The full variable domain, rest sourced from reference TRBV15 and TRBJ2-1, is DAMVIQNPRYQVTQFGKPVTLSCSQTLNHNVMYWYQQKSSQAPKLLFHYYDKDFNNEADTPDNFQSRRPNTSFCFLDIRSPGLGDTAMYLCATSRGLAGGSNEQFFGPGTRLTVL.

This clone was seen once. This chain links TRBV5-5 with TRBJ1-4; 7 positions match TRBD1. Germline values: CDR1 SGHKS, CDR2 YYEKEE (reference sequence). V dropped 4 bases and J dropped 8; count of bases not matched to a gene: 11. The CDR3 length is 15 residues. CDR3 nucleotides: TGTGCCAGCAGCCCGCTGACAGGGTCCTCCGAAAAACTGTTTTTT. It codes for CASSPLTGSSEKLFF.

V and J are TRBV9 and TRBJ1-3; D ambiguous. Germline V gene data show CDR1 as SGDLS and CDR2 as YYNGEE. The CDR3 has 17 residues. Trimming left V 0 bases short and J 0 bases short, with 13 bases between. DNA of the CDR3: TGTGCCAGCAGCGTAGACCCTGGAGAACACTCTGGAAACACCATATATTTT. It encodes CASSVDPGEHSGNTIYF.

This clone occurred once. The rearrangement uses TRBV7-9 and TRBJ1-2, with no clear D. V was cut by 5 bases and J by 1 base, with 5 bases left in between. Looked up from germline, CDR1 is SEHNR and CDR2 is FQNEAQ (reference sequence). This CDR3 comprises 12 residues. The CDR3 coding sequence is TGTGCCAGCAGCCGATTTAACTATGGCTACACCTTC. This sequence encodes CASSRFNYGYTF.

In this sample, this clone turned up a few times. This sequence joins TRBV7-2 and TRBJ2-5; 9 positions agree with TRBD2. The junction had 9 bases not matched to a gene; V was cut back by 5 bases and J by 5 bases. The CDR3 extends over 15 amino acids. CDR1 is SGHTA, CDR2 FQGNSA, per germline. CDR3 DNA: TGTGCCAGCAGCCTCCGGACTAGCGCAAAGGAGACCCAGTACTTC. Translating gives CASSLRTSAKETQYF.

V and J are TRBV11-2 and TRBJ1-5; D is undetermined. Germline V gene lookup returns CDR1 SGHAT and CDR2 FQNNGV. Trimming left V 5 bases short and J 0 bases short, with 11 bases between. The CDR3 is 15 amino acids. The DNA of the CDR3 is TGTGCCAGCAGCCTCGGGGAATATAGCAATCAGCCCCAGCATTTT. It yields the protein CASSLGEYSNQPQHF.

The chain uses TRBV27 and TRBJ1-5, with D unclear. The CDR3 consists of 15 residues. The V gene lost 3 bases and the J gene lost 5 bases, with 14 bases spanning the gap. Germline V lookup: CDR1 MNHEY, CDR2 SMNVEV (reference sequence). CDR3 sequence (DNA): TGTGCCAGCAGTTTGAGTTACGGCTTCCATCAGCCCCAGCATTTT. Its protein is CASSLSYGFHQPQHF.

The chain has TRBV2 and TRBJ2-3; D is uncertain. The CDR3 length is 13 residues. The germline V gene has CDR1 SNHLY and CDR2 FYNNEI. V gave up 7 bases and J gave up 2 bases, with 10 bases separating them. CDR3 sequence (DNA): TGTGCCAGCACCGGGTCTTCCACAGATACGCAGTATTTT. This encodes CASTGSSTDTQYF.

J is TRBJ2-5 and V is TRBV7-8; 9 bases match TRBD2. Trimming took 4 bases from V and 1 from J; bases not matched to a gene: 7. The germline V gene encodes CDR1 SGHVS and CDR2 FQNEAQ. This CDR3 is built from 16 residues. CDR3 region: CASSSWPSGVQETQYF. The CDR3 DNA reads TGTGCCAGCAGCTCTTGGCCTAGCGGGGTCCAAGAGACCCAGTACTTC.